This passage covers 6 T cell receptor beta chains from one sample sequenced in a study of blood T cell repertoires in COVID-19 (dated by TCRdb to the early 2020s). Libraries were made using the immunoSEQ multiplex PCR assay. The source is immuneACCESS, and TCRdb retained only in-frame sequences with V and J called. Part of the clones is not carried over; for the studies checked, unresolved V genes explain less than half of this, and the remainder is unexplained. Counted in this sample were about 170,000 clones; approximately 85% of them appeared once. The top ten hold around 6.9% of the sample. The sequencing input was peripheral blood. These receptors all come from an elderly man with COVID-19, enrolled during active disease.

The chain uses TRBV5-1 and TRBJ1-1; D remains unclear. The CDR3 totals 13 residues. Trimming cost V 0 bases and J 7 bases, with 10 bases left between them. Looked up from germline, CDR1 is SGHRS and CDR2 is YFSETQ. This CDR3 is CASSLGRHNEAFF. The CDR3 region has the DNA TGCGCCAGCAGCTTGGGCAGGCACAATGAAGCTTTCTTT.

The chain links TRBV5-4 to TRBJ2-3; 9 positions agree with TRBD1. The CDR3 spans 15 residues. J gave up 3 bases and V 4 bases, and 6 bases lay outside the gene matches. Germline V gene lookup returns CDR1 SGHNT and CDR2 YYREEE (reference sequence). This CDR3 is CASSTRQGETDTQYF. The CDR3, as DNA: TGTGCCAGCAGCACGCGACAGGGGGAGACAGATACGCAGTATTTT.

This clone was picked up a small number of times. CDR3 sequence reads: CASSNTGGRTDTQYF. In nucleotides, the CDR3 is TGCGCCAGCAGCAATACAGGGGGTCGCACAGATACGCAGTATTTT. The V and J genes are TRBV4-1 and TRBJ2-3, with 8 bases identical to TRBD1. CDR1 and CDR2 (germline): MGHRA, YSYEKL. The CDR3 length is 15 residues. Losses at the gene ends were 5 bases for V and 1 base for J; bases not matched to a gene: 5.

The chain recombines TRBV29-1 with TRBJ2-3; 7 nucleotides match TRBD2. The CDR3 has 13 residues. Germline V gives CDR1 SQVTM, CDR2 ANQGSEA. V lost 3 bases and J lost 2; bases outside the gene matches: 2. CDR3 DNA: TGCAGCGTTGACAGGGACTACACAGATACGCAGTATTTT. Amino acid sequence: CSVDRDYTDTQYF.

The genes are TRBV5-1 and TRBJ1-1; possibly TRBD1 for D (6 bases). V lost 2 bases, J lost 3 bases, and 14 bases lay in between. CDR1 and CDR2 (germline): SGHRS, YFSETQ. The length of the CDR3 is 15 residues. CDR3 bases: TGCGCCAGCAGCTTAGCATCCGAGGGGGACACTGAAGCTTTCTTT. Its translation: CASSLASEGDTEAFF. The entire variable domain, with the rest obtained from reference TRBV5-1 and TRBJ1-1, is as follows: KAGVTQTPRYLIKTRGQQVTLSCSPISGHRSVSWYQQTPGQGLQFLFEYFSETQRNKGNFPGRFSGRQFSNSRSEMNVSTLELGDSALYLCASSLASEGDTEAFFGQGTRLTVV.

CDR3 nucleotides: TGTGCCACCAGTGATCGGACTAGCGGACGCACAGATACGCAGTATTTT. It yields the protein CATSDRTSGRTDTQYF. This sequence joins TRBV24-1 and TRBJ2-3, with 10 bases matching TRBD2. The length of the CDR3 is 16 residues. The V gene end was trimmed by 3 bases and the J gene end by 1 base; junction bases not matched to a gene: 3. Looked up from germline, CDR1 is KGHDR and CDR2 is SFDVKD.